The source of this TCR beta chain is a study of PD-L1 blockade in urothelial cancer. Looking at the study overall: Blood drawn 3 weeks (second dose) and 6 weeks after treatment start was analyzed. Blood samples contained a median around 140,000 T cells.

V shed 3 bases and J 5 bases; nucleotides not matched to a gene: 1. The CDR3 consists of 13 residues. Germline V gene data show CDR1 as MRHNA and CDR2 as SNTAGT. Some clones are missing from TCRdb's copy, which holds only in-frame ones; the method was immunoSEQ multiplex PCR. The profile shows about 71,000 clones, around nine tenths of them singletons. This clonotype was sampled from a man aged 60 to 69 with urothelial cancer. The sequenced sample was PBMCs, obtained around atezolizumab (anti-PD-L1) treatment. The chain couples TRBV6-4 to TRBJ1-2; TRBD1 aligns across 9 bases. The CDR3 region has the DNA TGTGCCAGCAGTGAGGGACAGGGATATGGCTACACCTTC. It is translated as CASSEGQGYGYTF.